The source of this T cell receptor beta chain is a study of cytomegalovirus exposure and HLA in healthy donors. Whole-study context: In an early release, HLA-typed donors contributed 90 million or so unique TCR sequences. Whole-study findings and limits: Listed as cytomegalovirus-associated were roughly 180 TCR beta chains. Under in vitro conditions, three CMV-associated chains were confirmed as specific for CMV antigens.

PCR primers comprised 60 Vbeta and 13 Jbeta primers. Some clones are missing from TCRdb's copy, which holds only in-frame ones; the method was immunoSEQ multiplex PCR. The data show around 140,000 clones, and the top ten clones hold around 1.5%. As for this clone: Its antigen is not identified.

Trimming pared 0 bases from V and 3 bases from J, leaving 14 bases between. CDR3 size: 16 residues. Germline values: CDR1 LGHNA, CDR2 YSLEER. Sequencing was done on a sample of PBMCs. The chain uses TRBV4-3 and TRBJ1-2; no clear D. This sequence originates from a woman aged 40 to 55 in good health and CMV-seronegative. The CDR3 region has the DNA TGCGCCAGCAGCCAAGAGGCGCGGGCCCAAGACTATGGCTACACCTTC. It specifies CASSQEARAQDYGYTF.